A selection of T cell receptor beta chains follows, all from one sample in a study of cytomegalovirus exposure and HLA in healthy donors. Data came from immunoSEQ multiplex PCR; TCRdb stores just in-frame clones and leaves some out. The sample has around 62,000 clones, under 80% seen once. The sample was PBMCs. The receptors shown here come from a male donor in good health and CMV-seropositive. Each CDR3 is given with its conserved first and last residue. D genes are given only for firm matches. Not all rows give a size; the values are once, few, many and, for expanded clones, a class.

V	size	J	D	DNA	CDR3
TRBV6-1	few	TRBJ1-4	-	TGTGCCAGCAGTGAAGAGGCCCTACTCAGGGAAAAACTGTTTTTT	CASSEEALLREKLFF
TRBV6-5	-	TRBJ2-1	-	TGTGCCAGCAGCGATGGTGGAGGCCTCAATGAGCAGTTCTTC	CASSDGGGLNEQFF
TRBV7-2	once	TRBJ1-1	-	TGTGCCAGCAGCCCGTCGGGACTTCGGAACACTGAAGCTTTCTTT	CASSPSGLRNTEAFF
TRBV9	-	TRBJ1-2	TRBD1	TGTGCCAGCAGCCTTACCGGGACAGGGGGTTTTGGCTACACCTTC	CASSLTGTGGFGYTF
TRBV11-3	-	TRBJ1-1	-	TGTGCCAGCAGCCATGGTACAGCGAACACTGAAGCTTTCTTT	CASSHGTANTEAFF
TRBV13	few	TRBJ1-3	-	TGTGCCAGCAGCTCCCGACAGCGAAACACCATATATTTT	CASSSRQRNTIYF
TRBV6-6	-	TRBJ1-1	-	TGTGCCAGCAGTTCCCGCGGTAGAAGTGAAGCTTTCTTT	CASSSRGRSEAFF
TRBV4-3	-	TRBJ1-1	TRBD1	TGCGCCAGCAGCCCTACCGGGCGGGACAGGGGGTTCACTGAAGCTTTCTTT	CASSPTGRDRGFTEAFF
TRBV7-2	-	TRBJ1-6	TRBD1	TGTGCCAGCAGCTTCAGGGGGCTAGGGGGAAATTCACCCCTCCACTTT	CASSFRGLGGNSPLHF
TRBV13	-	TRBJ2-5	TRBD2	TGTGCCAGCAGCCTGGGGAGGGGATTAGAGGAAGAGACCCAGTACTTC	CASSLGRGLEEETQYF
TRBV9	once	TRBJ1-1	-	TGTGCCAGCAGCGTAGGGAGAGCGAGAACTGAAGCTTTCTTT	CASSVGRARTEAFF
TRBV11-2	-	TRBJ2-4	TRBD2	TGTGCCAGCAGACCGATAGCGGGGGGGTCCAAAAACATTCAGTACTTC	CASRPIAGGSKNIQYF
TRBV2	-	TRBJ1-1	-	TGTGCCAGCAGTGAGAACAGGTGGGCTGAAGCTTTCTTT	CASSENRWAEAFF
TRBV2	-	TRBJ1-2	TRBD1	TGTGCCAGCAGTGCCCAGCCGACAGGGGGGAACTATGGCTACACCTTC	CASSAQPTGGNYGYTF
TRBV2	few	TRBJ1-5	-	TGTGCCAGCAGCCACTCCTCAGGAGGGTACGGCAATCAGCCCCAGCATTTT	CASSHSSGGYGNQPQHF
TRBV2	-	TRBJ1-2	TRBD1	TGTGCCAGCAGTCCTGGGACAGGGGACTATGGCTACACCTTC	CASSPGTGDYGYTF
TRBV27	once	TRBJ1-5	TRBD1	TGTGCCAGCAGGAGGGGGCCAGGGCAGCCCCAGCATTTT	CASRRGPGQPQHF
TRBV6-5	-	TRBJ2-7	TRBD2	TGTGCCAGCAGACAATTGGGACTAGCCCGCGAGCAGTACTTC	CASRQLGLAREQYF
TRBV5-5	-	TRBJ2-7	-	TGTGCCAGCACCTCTGGGACTGCATCCTACGAGCAGTACTTC	CASTSGTASYEQYF
TRBV15	once	TRBJ2-2	TRBD1	TGTGCCACCAGCAGAGTAGGACAGGGGGGGCGATTCACCGGGGAGCTGTTTTTT	CATSRVGQGGRFTGELFF
TRBV5-1	-	TRBJ1-2	TRBD1	TGCGCCAGCAGCCGGGACAGGCTAGGTGGCTACACCTTC	CASSRDRLGGYTF
TRBV4-2	medium-sized	TRBJ2-4	-	TGTGCCAGCAGCCAAGGGAGCCAGACCGTTTCGGCCAAAAACATTCAGTACTTC	CASSQGSQTVSAKNIQYF
TRBV27	-	TRBJ1-1	-	TGTGCCAGCATCGGGACAAGTGAAAAGGGAACTGAAGCTTTCTTT	CASIGTSEKGTEAFF
TRBV2	-	TRBJ1-1	TRBD1	TGTGCCAGCAGTGAAGAAGCCCTGGACAGGGATGAAGCTTTCTTT	CASSEEALDRDEAFF
TRBV13	-	TRBJ2-3	TRBD2	TGTGCCAGCAGCTTCGGGGGGTCGGGCACAGATACGCAGTATTTT	CASSFGGSGTDTQYF
TRBV5-6	-	TRBJ1-4	-	TGTGCCAGCAGCTTGGGCGGGAATGAAAAACTGTTTTTT	CASSLGGNEKLFF
TRBV25-1	-	TRBJ2-2	-	TGTGCCAGCAAGAGGGTGGGTGTCGACGGGGAGCTGTTTTTT	CASKRVGVDGELFF
TRBV2	-	TRBJ1-1	TRBD1	TGTGCCACAAACAGGGGGCTGAACACTGAAGCTTTCTTT	CATNRGLNTEAFF
TRBV30	-	TRBJ1-2	-	TGTGCCTGCGCGGGCAGAGCCTATGGCTACACCTTC	CACAGRAYGYTF
TRBV5-6	-	TRBJ2-3	TRBD2	TGTGCCAGCAGCTTGGGACTAGCGGGCCGCACAGATACGCAGTATTTT	CASSLGLAGRTDTQYF
TRBV5-5	-	TRBJ1-4	-	TGTGCCAGCAGCTTAGGGGGACCTGCAACTAATGAAAAACTGTTTTTT	CASSLGGPATNEKLFF
TRBV10-3	-	TRBJ1-2	-	TGTGCCATCAGTGAGAGAGAAAAGTATGGCTACACCTTC	CAISEREKYGYTF
TRBV2	-	TRBJ2-1	TRBD1	TGTGCCAGCAGTTTTAGACAGGGGGGCGGTGAGCAGTTCTTC	CASSFRQGGGEQFF